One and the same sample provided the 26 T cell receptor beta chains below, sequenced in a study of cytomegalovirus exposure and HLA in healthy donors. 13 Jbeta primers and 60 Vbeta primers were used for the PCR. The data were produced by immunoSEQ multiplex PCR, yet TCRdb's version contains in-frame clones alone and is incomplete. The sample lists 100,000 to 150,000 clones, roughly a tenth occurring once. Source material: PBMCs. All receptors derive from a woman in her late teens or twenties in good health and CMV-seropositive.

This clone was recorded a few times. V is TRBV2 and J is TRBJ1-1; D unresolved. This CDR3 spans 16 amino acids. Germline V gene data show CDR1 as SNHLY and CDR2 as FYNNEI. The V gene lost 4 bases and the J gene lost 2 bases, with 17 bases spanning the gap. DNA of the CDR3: TGTGCCAGCAGTGTTTTGGGCCTTAATGTTAACACTGAAGCTTTCTTT. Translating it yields CASSVLGLNVNTEAFF.

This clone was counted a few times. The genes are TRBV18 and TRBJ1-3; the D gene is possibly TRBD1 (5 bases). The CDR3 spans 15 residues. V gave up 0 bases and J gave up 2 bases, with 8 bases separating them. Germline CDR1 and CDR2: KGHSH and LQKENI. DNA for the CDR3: TGTGCCAGCTCACCACCAGGGGAGGCTGGAAACACCATATATTTT. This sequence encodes CASSPPGEAGNTIYF.

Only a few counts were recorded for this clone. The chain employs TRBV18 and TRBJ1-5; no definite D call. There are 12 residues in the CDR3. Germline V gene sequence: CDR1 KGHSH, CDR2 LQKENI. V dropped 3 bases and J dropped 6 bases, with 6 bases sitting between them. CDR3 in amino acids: CASSPRGQPQHF. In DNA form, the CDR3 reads TGTGCCAGCTCACCTAGAGGTCAGCCCCAGCATTTT.

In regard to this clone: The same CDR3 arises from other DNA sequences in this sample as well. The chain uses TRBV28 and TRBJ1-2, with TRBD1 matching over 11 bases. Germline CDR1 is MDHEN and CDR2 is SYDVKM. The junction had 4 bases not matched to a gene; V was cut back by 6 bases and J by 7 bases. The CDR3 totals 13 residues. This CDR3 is CASRTGTGGGYTF. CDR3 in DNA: TGTGCCAGCAGGACAGGGACAGGGGGTGGCTACACCTTC.

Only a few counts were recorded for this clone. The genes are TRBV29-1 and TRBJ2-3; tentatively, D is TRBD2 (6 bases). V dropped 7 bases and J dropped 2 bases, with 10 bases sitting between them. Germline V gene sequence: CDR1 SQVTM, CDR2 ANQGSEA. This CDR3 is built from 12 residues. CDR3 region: CSGRGYTDTQYF. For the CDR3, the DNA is TGCAGCGGGAGGGGCTACACAGATACGCAGTATTTT.

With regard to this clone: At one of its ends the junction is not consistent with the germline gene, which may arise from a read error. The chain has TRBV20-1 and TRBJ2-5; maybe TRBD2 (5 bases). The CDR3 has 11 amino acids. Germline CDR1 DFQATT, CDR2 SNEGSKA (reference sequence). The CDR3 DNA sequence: TGTTCCGGGGAGTACCAAGAGACCCAGTACTTC. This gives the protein CSGEYQETQYF.

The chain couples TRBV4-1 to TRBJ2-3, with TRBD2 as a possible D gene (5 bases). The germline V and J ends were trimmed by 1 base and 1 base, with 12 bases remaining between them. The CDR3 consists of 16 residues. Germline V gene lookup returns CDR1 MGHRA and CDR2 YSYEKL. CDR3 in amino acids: CASSQGAGLGTDTQYF. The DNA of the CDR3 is TGCGCCAGCAGCCAAGGTGCGGGCCTTGGCACAGATACGCAGTATTTT.

Written as DNA, the CDR3 is TGTGCCAGCAGCCCGCAGGGGACTAGCGGGAACTACAATGAGCAGTTCTTC. As protein: CASSPQGTSGNYNEQFF. V and J are TRBV7-3 and TRBJ2-1; TRBD2 aligns across 13 bases. The CDR3 contains 17 residues. After removal of 5 bases from V and 3 bases from J, the junction contained 7 bases not matched to a gene. Per the germline V gene, CDR1 is SGHTA and CDR2 is FQGTGA.

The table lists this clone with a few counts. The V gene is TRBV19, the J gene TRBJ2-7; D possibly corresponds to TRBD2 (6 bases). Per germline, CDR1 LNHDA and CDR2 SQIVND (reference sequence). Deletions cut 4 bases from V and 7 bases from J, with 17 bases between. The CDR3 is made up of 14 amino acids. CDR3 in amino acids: CASSTEGILREQYF. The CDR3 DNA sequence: TGTGCCAGTAGTACGGAGGGGATACTTAGGGAGCAGTACTTC. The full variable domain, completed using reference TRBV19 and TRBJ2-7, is DGGITQSPKYLFRKEGQNVTLSCEQNLNHDAMYWYRQDPGQGLRLIYYSQIVNDFQKGDIAEGYSVSREKKESFPLTVTSAQKNPTAFYLCASSTEGILREQYFGPGTRLTVT.

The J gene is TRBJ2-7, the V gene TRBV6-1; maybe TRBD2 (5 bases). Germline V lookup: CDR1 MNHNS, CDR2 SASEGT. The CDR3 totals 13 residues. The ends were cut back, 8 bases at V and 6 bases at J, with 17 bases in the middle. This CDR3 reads CASREYGNREQYF. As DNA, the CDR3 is TGTGCCAGCCGAGAGTACGGGAATCGCGAGCAGTACTTC.

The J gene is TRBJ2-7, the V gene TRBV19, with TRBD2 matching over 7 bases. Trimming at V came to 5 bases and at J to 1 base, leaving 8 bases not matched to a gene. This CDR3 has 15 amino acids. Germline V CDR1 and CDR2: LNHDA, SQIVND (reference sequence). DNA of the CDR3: TGTGCCAGTAGTCTAGCGGAAGGGAGGTCCTACGAGCAGTACTTC. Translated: CASSLAEGRSYEQYF.

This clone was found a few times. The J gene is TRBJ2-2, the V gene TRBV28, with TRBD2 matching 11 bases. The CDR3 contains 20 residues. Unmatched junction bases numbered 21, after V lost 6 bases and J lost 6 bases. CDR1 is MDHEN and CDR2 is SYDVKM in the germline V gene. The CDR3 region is CASSPAGLAGSFSSPGELFF. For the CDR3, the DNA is TGTGCCAGCAGCCCCGCTGGACTAGCGGGTTCTTTTTCGTCCCCCGGGGAGCTGTTTTTT.

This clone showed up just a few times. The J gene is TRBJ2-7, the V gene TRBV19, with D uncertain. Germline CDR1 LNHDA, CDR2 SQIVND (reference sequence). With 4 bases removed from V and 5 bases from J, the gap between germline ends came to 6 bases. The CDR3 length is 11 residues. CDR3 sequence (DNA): TGTGCCAGTAGTACAGGTAACGAGCAGTACTTC. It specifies CASSTGNEQYF.

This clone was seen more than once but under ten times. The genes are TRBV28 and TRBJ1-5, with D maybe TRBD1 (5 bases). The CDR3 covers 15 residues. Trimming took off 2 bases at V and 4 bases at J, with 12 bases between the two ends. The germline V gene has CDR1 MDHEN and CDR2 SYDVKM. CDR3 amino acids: CASSLVGGVNQPQHF. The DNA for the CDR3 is TGTGCCAGCAGTTTAGTGGGGGGGGTTAATCAGCCCCAGCATTTT.

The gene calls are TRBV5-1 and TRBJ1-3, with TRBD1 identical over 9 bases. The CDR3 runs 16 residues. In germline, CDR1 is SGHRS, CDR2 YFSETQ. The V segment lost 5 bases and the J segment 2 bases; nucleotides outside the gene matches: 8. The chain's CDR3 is CASSWDRVAAGNTIYF. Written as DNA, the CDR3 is TGCGCCAGCAGTTGGGACAGGGTAGCAGCTGGAAACACCATATATTTT.

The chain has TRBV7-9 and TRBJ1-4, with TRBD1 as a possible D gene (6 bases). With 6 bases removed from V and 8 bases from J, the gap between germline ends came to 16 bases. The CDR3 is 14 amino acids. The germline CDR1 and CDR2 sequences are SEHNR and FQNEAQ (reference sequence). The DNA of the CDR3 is TGTGCCAGCAGTATCCGGGACACCGCCGAAAAACTGTTTTTT. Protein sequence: CASSIRDTAEKLFF.

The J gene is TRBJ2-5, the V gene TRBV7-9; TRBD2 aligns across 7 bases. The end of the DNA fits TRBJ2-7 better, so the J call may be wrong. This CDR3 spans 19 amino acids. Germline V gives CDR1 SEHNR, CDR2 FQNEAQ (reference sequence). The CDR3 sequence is CASRESGGSRGAGSYEQYF. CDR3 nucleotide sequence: TGTGCCAGCAGGGAATCCGGCGGGAGTCGCGGGGCTGGCTCCTACGAGCAGTACTTC.

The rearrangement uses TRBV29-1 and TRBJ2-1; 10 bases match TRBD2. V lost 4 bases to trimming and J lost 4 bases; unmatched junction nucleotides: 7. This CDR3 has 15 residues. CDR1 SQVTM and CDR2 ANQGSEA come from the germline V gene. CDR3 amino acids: CSVGASGSWYNEQFF. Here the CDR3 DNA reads TGCAGCGTTGGGGCTAGCGGGAGTTGGTACAATGAGCAGTTCTTC.

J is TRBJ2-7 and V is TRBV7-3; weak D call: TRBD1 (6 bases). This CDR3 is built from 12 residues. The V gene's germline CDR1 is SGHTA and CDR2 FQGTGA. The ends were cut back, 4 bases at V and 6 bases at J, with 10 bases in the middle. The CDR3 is CASSYTGIEQYF. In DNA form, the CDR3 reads TGTGCCAGCAGCTATACAGGGATCGAGCAGTACTTC.

CDR3 DNA sequence: TGTGCCAGCAGTTTATCGTATCTCTCGCTAGCGGGAGTAGAGCAGTACTTC. It specifies CASSLSYLSLAGVEQYF. The chain recombines TRBV27 with TRBJ2-7; 10 bases match TRBD2. CDR1 is MNHEY, CDR2 SMNVEV, per germline (reference sequence). The CDR3 covers 17 residues. V lost 0 bases and J lost 7; bases outside the gene matches: 12.

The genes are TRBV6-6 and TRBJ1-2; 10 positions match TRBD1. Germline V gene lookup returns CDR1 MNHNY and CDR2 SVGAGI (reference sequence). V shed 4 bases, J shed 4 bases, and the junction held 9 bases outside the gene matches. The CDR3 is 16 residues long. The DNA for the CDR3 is TGTGCCAGCAGTTCATCCGGGACAGGGGCCCTCTATGGCTACACCTTC. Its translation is CASSSSGTGALYGYTF.

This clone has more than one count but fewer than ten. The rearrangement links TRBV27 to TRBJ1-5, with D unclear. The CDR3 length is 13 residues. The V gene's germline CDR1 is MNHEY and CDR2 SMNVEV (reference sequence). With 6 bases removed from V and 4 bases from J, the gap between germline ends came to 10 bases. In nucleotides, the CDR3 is TGTGCCAGCAGCTTTCTTCCTAATCAGCCCCAGCATTTT. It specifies CASSFLPNQPQHF.

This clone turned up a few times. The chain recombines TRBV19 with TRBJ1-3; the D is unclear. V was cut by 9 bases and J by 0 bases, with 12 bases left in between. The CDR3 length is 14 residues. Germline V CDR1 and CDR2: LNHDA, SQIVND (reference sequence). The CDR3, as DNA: TGTGCCAGCTCAGCGATTAGCTCTGGAAACACCATATATTTT. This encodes CASSAISSGNTIYF.

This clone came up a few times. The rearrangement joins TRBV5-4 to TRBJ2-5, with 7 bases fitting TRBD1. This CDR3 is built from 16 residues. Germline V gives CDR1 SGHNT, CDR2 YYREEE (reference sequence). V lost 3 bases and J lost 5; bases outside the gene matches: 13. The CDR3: CASSSNTPRGTETQYF. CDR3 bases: TGTGCCAGCAGCTCAAACACTCCCAGGGGGACGGAGACCCAGTACTTC.

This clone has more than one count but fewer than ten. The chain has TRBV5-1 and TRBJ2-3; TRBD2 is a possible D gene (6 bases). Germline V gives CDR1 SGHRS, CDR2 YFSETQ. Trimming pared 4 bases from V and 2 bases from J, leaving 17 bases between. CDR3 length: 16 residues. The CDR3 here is CASSLRLRDLTDTQYF. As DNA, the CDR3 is TGCGCCAGCAGCCTTCGACTGCGGGACCTCACAGATACGCAGTATTTT.

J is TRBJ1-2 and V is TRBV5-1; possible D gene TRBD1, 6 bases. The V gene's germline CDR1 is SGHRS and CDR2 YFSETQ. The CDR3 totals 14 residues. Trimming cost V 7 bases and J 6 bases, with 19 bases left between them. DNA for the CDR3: TGCGCCAGCGGGGGCGGGGGGGCGACGGATGGCTACACCTTC. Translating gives CASGGGGATDGYTF.